This entry is about one T cell receptor beta chain. Its antigen is undetermined. This entry is derived from a study of T cell responses to AZD1222 COVID-19 vaccine. Study conclusions and caveats: Unmutated variant regions are reportedly targeted by nearly half of spike-specific TCRs.

Sequenced by immunoSEQ multiplex PCR; TCRdb stores in-frame clones only, minus some. The table has roughly 130,000 clones, roughly nine tenths seen once. The sequence came from an adult in good health. The sample consisted of peripheral blood, taken on day 0 of AZD1222 vaccination.

CDR3 sequence reads: CATSSARTSWDEQFF. CDR3 in DNA: TGTGCCACCAGTAGCGCTAGAACCAGTTGGGATGAGCAGTTCTTC. The chain has TRBV24-1 and TRBJ2-1; D remains ambiguous. Trimming left V 6 bases short and J 8 bases short, with 19 bases between. This CDR3 has 15 residues. Germline CDR1 KGHDR, CDR2 SFDVKD.